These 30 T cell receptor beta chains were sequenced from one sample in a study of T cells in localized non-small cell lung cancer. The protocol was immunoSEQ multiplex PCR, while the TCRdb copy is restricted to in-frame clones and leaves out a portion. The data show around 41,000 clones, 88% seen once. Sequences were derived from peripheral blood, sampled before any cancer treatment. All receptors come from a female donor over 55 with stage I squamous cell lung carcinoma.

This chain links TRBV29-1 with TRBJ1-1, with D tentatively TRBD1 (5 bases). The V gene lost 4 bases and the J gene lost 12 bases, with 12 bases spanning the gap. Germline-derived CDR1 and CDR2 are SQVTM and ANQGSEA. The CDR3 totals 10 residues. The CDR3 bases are TGCAGCGTTGCAGAGGGGAGGACTTTCTTT. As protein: CSVAEGRTFF.

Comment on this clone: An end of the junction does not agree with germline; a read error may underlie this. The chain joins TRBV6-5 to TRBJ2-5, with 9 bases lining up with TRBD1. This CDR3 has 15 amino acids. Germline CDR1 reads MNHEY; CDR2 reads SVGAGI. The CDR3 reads CASSYMDRGQETLYF. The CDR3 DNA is TGTGCCAGCAGTTACATGGACAGGGGCCAAGAGACCCTGTACTTC.

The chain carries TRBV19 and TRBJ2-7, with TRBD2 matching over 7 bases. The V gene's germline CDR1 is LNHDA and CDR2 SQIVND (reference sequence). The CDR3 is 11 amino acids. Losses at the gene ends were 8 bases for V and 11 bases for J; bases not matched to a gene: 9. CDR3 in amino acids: CASSGREGKYF. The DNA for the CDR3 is TGTGCCAGTTCCGGCAGGGAGGGAAAGTACTTC.

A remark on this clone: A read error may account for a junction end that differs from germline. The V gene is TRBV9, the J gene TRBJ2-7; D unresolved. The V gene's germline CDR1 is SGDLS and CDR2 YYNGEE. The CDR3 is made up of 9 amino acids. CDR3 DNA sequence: TGCCAGGAAACCTACGAGCAGTACTTC. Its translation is CQETYEQYF.

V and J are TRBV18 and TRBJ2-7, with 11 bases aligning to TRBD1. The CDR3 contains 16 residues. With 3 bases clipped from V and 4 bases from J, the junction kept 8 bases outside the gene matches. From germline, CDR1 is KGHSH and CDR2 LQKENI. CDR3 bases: TGTGCCAGCTCACCTAGAGGGACAGGGGGATGGTACGAGCAGTACTTC. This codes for CASSPRGTGGWYEQYF. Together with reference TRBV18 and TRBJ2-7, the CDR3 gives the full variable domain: NAGVMQNPRHLVRRRGQEARLRCSPMKGHSHVYWYRQLPEEGLKFMVYLQKENIIDESGMPKERFSAEFPKEGPSILRIQQVVRGDSAAYFCASSPRGTGGWYEQYFGPGTRLTVT.

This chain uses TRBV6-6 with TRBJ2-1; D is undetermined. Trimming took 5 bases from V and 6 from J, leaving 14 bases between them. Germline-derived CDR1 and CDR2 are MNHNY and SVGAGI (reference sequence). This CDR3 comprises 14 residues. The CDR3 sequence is CASSPTSRTNEQFF. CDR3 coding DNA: TGTGCCAGCAGTCCGACATCTAGGACCAATGAGCAGTTCTTC.

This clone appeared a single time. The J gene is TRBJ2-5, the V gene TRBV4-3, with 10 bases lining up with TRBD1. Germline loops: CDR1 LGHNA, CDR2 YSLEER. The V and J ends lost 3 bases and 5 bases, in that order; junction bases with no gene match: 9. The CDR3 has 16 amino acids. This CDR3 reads CASSQGQGTPFETQYF. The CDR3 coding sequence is TGCGCCAGCAGCCAGGGACAGGGGACCCCGTTCGAGACCCAGTACTTC.

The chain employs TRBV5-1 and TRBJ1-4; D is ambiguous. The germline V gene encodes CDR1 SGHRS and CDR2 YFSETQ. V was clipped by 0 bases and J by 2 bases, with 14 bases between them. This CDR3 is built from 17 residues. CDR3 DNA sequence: TGCGCCAGCAGCTTGGAGGGTCCCAGGCACACTAATGAAAAACTGTTTTTT. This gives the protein CASSLEGPRHTNEKLFF.

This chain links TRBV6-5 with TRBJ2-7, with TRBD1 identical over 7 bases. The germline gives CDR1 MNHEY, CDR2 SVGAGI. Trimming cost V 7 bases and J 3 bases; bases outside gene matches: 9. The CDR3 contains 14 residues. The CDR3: CASTPRRDSYEQYF. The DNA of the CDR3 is TGTGCCAGCACCCCAAGAAGGGACAGCTACGAGCAGTACTTC.

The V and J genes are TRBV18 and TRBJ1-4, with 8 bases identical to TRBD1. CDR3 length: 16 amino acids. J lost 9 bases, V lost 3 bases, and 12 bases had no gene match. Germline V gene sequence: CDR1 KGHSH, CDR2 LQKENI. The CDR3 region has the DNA TGTGCCAGCTCACCCGTAGGGACAGGCAGAAATCAAAAACTGTTTTTT. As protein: CASSPVGTGRNQKLFF.

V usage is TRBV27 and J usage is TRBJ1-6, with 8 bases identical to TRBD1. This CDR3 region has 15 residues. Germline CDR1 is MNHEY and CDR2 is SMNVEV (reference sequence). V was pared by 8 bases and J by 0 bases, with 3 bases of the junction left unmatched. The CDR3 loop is CASYRGSSYNSPLHF. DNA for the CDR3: TGTGCCAGCTACAGGGGGAGCTCCTATAATTCACCCCTCCACTTT.

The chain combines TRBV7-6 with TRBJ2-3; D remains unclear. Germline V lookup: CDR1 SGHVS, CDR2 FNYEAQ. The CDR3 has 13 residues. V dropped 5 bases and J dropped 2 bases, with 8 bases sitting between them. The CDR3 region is CASSPNPTDTQYF. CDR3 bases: TGTGCCAGCAGCCCTAACCCCACAGATACGCAGTATTTT.

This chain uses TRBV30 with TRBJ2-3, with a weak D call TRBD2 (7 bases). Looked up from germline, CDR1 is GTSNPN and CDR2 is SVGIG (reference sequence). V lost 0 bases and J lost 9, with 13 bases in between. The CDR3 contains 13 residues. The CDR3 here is CAWSVGGRVTQYF. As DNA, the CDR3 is TGTGCCTGGAGTGTAGGGGGGAGGGTAACGCAGTATTTT.

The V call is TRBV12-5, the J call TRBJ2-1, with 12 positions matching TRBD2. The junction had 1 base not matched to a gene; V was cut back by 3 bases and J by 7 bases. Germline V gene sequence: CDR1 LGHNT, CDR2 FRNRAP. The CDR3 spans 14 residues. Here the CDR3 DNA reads TGTGCTAGTGGTTTCGGACTAGCGGGAAATGAGCAGTTCTTC. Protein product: CASGFGLAGNEQFF.

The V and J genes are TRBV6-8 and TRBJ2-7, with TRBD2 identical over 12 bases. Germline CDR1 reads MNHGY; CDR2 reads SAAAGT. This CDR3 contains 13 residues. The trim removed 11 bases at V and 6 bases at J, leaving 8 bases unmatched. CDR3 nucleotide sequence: TGTGCCCGCACTAGCGGGAGGCAAAGCGAGCAGTACTTC. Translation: CARTSGRQSEQYF.

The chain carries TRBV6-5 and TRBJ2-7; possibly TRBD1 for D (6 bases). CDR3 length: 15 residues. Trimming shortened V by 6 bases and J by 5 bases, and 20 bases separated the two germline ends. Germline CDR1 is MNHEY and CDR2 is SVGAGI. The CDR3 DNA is TGTGCCAGCAGCCGCTCTACTGGGGGCCCCCACGAGCAGTACTTC. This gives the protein CASSRSTGGPHEQYF.

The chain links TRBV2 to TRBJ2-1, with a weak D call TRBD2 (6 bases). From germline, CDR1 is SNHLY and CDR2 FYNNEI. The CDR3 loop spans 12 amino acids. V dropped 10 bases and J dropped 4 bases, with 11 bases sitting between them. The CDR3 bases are TGTGCCACCTTCGGGGGTTACAATGAGCAGTTCTTC. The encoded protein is CATFGGYNEQFF.

In DNA, the CDR3 is TGTGCCAGCAGCGTAGGGAGCGGGAGAGATACGCAGTATTTT. Amino acid sequence: CASSVGSGRDTQYF. The chain employs TRBV9 and TRBJ2-3; 8 nucleotides agree with TRBD2. Germline V gene sequence: CDR1 SGDLS, CDR2 YYNGEE. CDR3 length: 14 amino acids. With 0 bases clipped from V and 5 bases from J, the junction kept 2 bases outside the gene matches.

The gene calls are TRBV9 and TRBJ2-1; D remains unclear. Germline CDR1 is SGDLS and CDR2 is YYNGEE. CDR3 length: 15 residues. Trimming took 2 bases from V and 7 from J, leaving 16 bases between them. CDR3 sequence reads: CASSVSHLALNEQFF. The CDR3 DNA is TGTGCCAGCAGCGTGAGTCACCTCGCCTTAAATGAGCAGTTCTTC.

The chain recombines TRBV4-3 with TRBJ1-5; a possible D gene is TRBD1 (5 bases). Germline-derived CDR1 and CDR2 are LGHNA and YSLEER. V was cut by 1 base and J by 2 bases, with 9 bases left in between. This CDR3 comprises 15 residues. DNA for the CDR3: TGCGCCAGCAGCCAAGGGGGGTCCGGCAATCAGCCCCAGCATTTT. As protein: CASSQGGSGNQPQHF.

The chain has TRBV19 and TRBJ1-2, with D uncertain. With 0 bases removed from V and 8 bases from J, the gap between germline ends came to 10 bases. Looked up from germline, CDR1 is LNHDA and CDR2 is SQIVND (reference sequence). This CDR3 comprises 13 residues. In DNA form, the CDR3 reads TGTGCCAGTAGTATAGATCGGGCGGGCGGCTACACCTTC. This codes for CASSIDRAGGYTF.

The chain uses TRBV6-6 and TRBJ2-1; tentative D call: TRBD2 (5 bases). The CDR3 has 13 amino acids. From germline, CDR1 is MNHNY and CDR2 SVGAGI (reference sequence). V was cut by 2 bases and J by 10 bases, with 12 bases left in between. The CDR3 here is CASSYVGEAEQFF. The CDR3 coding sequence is TGTGCCAGCAGTTACGTGGGAGAGGCGGAGCAGTTCTTC.

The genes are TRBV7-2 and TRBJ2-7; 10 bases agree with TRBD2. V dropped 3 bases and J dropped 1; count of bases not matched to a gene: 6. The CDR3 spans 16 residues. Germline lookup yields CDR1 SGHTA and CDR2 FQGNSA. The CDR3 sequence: CASSFSSGRGSYEQYF. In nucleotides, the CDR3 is TGTGCCAGCAGCTTCTCTAGCGGGAGAGGGTCCTACGAGCAGTACTTC.

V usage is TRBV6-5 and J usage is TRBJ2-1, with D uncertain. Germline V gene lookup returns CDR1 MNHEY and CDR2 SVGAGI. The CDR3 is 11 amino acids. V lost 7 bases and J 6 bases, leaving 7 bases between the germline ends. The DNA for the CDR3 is TGTGCCAGCATGCGAGTCAATGAGCAGTTCTTC. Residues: CASMRVNEQFF.

CDR3: CASSLGPRTFYNEQFF. The CDR3 region has the DNA TGTGCCAGCAGTTTGGGACCAAGGACGTTCTACAATGAGCAGTTCTTC. This chain joins TRBV28 and TRBJ2-1; D tentatively reads TRBD1 or TRBD2 (5 bases each). From germline, CDR1 is MDHEN and CDR2 SYDVKM. Trimming left V 3 bases short and J 3 bases short, with 15 bases between. This CDR3 region has 16 residues. The full variable domain, in which reference TRBV28 and TRBJ2-1 provide the parts outside the CDR3, is DVKVTQSSRYLVKRTGEKVFLECVQDMDHENMFWYRQDPGLGLRLIYFSYDVKMKEKGDIPEGYSVSREKKERFSLILESASTNQTSMYLCASSLGPRTFYNEQFFGPGTRLTVL.

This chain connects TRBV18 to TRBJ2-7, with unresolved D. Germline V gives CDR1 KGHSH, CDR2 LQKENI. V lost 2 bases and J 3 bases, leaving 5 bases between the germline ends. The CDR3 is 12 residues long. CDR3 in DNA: TGTGCCAGCTCACCAACCCACTACGAGCAGTACTTC. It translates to CASSPTHYEQYF.

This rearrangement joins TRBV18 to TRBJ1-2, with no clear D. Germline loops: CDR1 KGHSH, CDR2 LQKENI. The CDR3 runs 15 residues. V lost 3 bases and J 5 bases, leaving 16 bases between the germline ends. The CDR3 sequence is CASSPKQTEEYGYTF. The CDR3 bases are TGTGCCAGCTCACCGAAACAGACGGAGGAATATGGCTACACCTTC.

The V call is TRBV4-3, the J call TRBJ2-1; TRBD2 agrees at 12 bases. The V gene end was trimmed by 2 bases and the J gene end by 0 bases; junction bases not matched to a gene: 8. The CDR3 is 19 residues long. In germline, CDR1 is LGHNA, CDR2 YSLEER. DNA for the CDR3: TGCGCCAGCAGCCAAAGACTAGCGGGGGAATTGAGCTCCTACAATGAGCAGTTCTTC. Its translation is CASSQRLAGELSSYNEQFF.

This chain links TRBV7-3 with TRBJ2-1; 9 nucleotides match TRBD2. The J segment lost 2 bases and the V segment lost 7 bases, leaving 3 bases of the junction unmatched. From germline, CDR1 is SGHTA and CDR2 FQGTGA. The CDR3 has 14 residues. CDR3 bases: TGTGCCAGCAACCCTAGCGGGACCTACAATGAGCAGTTCTTC. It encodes CASNPSGTYNEQFF.

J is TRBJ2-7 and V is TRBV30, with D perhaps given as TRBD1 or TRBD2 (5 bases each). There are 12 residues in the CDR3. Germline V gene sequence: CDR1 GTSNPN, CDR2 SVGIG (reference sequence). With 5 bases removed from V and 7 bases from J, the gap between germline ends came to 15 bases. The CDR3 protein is CAWSGPQREQYF. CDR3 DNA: TGTGCCTGGTCGGGGCCCCAGCGGGAGCAGTACTTC. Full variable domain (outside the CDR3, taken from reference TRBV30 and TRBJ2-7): SQTIHQWPATLVQPVGSPLSLECTVEGTSNPNLYWYRQAAGRGLQLLFYSVGIGQISSEVPQNLSASRPQDRQFILSSKKLLLSDSGFYLCAWSGPQREQYFGPGTRLTVT.